The 9 T cell receptor beta chains listed next were all sequenced from one sample in a study of PD-L1 blockade in urothelial cancer. Time point: pretreatment peripheral blood. Libraries were prepared by immunoSEQ multiplex PCR; TCRdb keeps only in-frame clonotypes and omits some of them. The sample records approximately 50,000 clones, about 86% being singletons. The sequenced sample was PBMCs, obtained around atezolizumab (anti-PD-L1) treatment. The receptors shown here come from a man between 70 and 80 years old with urothelial cancer.

The V and J genes are TRBV2 and TRBJ2-7, with 9 positions matching TRBD2. CDR3 length equals 15 residues. The trim removed 3 bases at V and 0 bases at J, leaving 3 bases unmatched. Looked up from germline, CDR1 is SNHLY and CDR2 is FYNNEI. CDR3 DNA sequence: TGTGCCAGCAGTGATGTAGCGGGAGCCTCCTACGAGCAGTACTTC. It translates to CASSDVAGASYEQYF.

CDR3 sequence: CASSWDYTNEQFF. CDR3 in DNA: TGCGCCAGCAGCTGGGACTATACAAATGAGCAGTTCTTC. The V and J genes are TRBV5-1 and TRBJ2-1; 7 bases are a match to TRBD2. There are 13 residues in the CDR3. Germline CDR1 reads SGHRS; CDR2 reads YFSETQ. V dropped 3 bases and J dropped 7; count of bases not matched to a gene: 4.

The chain links TRBV30 to TRBJ1-4, with unresolved D. CDR1 is GTSNPN and CDR2 is SVGIG in the germline V gene (reference sequence). The V end was cut by 5 bases, the J end by 3 bases, with 10 bases between. The CDR3 is made up of 13 amino acids. CDR3 DNA: TGTGCCTGGGATGGGCAGCCTAATGAAAAACTGTTTTTT. Residues: CAWDGQPNEKLFF.

This sequence joins TRBV19 and TRBJ1-1; a weak D match, TRBD1 (6 bases). Between the trimmed V and J ends, which lost 5 bases and 1 base, there was a span of 11 bases. The V gene's germline CDR1 is LNHDA and CDR2 SQIVND (reference sequence). This CDR3 contains 14 residues. CDR3 DNA sequence: TGTGCCAGTAGTCAAGACAGGACGAACACTGAAGCTTTCTTT. It translates to CASSQDRTNTEAFF.

This clone was detected only once. The V call is TRBV29-1, the J call TRBJ2-5, with D tentatively TRBD1 (6 bases). The J call could be wrong; TRBJ2-7 is a better fit for the DNA end. Germline CDR1 is SQVTM and CDR2 is ANQGSEA. This CDR3 spans 12 amino acids. The CDR3 DNA reads TGCAGCGTTGAAAAGGGGGTTGGCGAGCAGTACTTC. It yields the protein CSVEKGVGEQYF.

The chain carries TRBV7-9 and TRBJ2-5, with 7 bases that match TRBD2. The trim removed 5 bases at V and 5 bases at J, leaving 11 bases unmatched. The germline V gene encodes CDR1 SEHNR and CDR2 FQNEAQ (reference sequence). CDR3 length: 15 amino acids. The DNA for the CDR3 is TGTGCCAGCAGCCCCCTAGGTGCGGGAGACGAGACCCAGTACTTC. Translation gives CASSPLGAGDETQYF.

V is TRBV29-1 and J is TRBJ1-1; D not resolved. The CDR3 loop spans 11 amino acids. The ends were cut back, 5 bases at V and 9 bases at J, with 13 bases in the middle. Germline assignment: CDR1 SQVTM and CDR2 ANQGSEA. CDR3 in amino acids: CSVRHSQQAFF. In DNA, the CDR3 is TGCAGCGTTCGACACTCACAACAAGCTTTCTTT.

For the CDR3, the DNA is TGTGCCAGCAGCTTGGAGAGGGACTATGGCTACACCTTC. This gives the protein CASSLERDYGYTF. This chain links TRBV5-4 with TRBJ1-2; D is undetermined. Per germline, CDR1 SGHNT and CDR2 YYREEE (reference sequence). CDR3 length: 13 amino acids. Trimming stripped 0 bases from V and 3 bases from J, with 6 bases between.

This rearrangement joins TRBV18 to TRBJ2-1, with TRBD2 identical over 12 bases. The length of the CDR3 is 15 residues. Germline-derived CDR1 and CDR2 are KGHSH and LQKENI. Trimming removed 6 bases from V and 7 bases from J; junction bases left unmatched: 7. In DNA form, the CDR3 reads TGTGCCAGCTCCCCCACTAGCGGGGGGAAAAATGAGCAGTTCTTC. Translating it yields CASSPTSGGKNEQFF.